The TCR beta chain described here comes from a study of technical replicates of blood from a few donors. Method: immunoSEQ multiplex PCR; TCRdb's copy keeps in-frame clones and lacks some. The sample lists about 100,000 clones; around 95% were seen once. This CDR3 is 17 amino acids long. The sequence was collected from a human donor in good health. The chain combines TRBV21-1 with TRBJ2-5; the listed D gene, TRBD2, was not tested against the DNA. TRBV21-1 is termed a pseudogene. Material: T cells isolated from PBMCs. CDR3 residues: CASSHFERGPNQETQYF. In DNA, the CDR3 is TGTGCCAGCAGCCACTTCGAGCGGGGGCCCAACCAAGAGACCCAGTACTTC.